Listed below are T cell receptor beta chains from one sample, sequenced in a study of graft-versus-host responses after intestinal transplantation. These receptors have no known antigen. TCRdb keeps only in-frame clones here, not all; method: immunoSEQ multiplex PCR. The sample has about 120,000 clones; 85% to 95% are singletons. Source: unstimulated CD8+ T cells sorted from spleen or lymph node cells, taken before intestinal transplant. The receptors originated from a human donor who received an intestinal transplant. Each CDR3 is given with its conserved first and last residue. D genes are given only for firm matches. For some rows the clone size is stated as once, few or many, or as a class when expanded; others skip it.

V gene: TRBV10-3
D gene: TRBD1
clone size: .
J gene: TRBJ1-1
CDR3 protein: CAISRPDRSTEAFF
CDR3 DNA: TGTGCCATCAGTCGGCCGGACAGGTCTACTGAAGCTTTCTTT

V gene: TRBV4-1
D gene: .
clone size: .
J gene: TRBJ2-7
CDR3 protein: CASSPYPRSSYEQYF
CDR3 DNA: TGCGCCAGCAGCCCCTATCCTAGGAGCTCCTACGAGCAGTACTTC

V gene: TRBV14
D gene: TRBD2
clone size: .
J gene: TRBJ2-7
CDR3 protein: CASSQVGLAGEGEQYF
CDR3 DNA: TGTGCCAGCAGCCAAGTGGGACTAGCGGGAGAAGGCGAGCAGTACTTC

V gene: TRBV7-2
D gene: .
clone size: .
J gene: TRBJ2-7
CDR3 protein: CASSSYYEQYF
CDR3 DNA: TGTGCCAGCAGCTCCTACTACGAGCAGTACTTC

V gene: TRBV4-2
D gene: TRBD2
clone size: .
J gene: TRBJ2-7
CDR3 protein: CASSPASGRAYEQYF
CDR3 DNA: TGTGCCAGCAGCCCCGCTAGCGGGAGGGCCTACGAGCAGTACTTC

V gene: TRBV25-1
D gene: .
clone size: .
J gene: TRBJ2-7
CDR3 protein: CASSDGDYEQYF
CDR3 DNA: TGTGCCAGCAGTGATGGGGACTACGAGCAGTACTTC

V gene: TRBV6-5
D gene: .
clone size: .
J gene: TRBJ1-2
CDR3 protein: CASGPWYDYTF
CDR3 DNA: TGTGCCAGTGGGCCTTGGTACGACTACACCTTC

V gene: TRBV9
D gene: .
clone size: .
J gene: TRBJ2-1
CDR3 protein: CASSVTQRGWQFF
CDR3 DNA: TGTGCCAGCAGCGTCACCCAGAGGGGTTGGCAGTTCTTC

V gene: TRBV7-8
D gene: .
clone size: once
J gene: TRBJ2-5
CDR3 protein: CASSLLSGSGQETQYF
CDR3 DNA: TGTGCCAGCAGCTTATTGTCCGGGAGTGGCCAAGAGACCCAGTACTTC

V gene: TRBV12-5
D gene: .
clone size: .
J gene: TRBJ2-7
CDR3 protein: CASGLVPSGETVAYEQYF
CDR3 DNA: TGTGCTAGTGGTTTGGTACCCTCCGGGGAGACGGTGGCCTACGAGCAGTACTTC

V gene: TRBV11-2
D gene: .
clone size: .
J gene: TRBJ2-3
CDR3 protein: CASSSGDHLTDTQYF
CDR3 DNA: TGTGCCAGCAGCAGTGGGGACCATCTCACAGATACGCAGTATTTT

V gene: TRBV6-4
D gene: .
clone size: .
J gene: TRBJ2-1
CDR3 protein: CASSERAYLYNEQFF
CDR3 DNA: TGTGCCAGCAGTGAGCGGGCCTACCTTTACAATGAGCAGTTCTTC

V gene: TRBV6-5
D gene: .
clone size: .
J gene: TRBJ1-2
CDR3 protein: CASSYTGKTYGYTF
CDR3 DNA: TGTGCCAGCAGTTACACAGGGAAGACCTATGGCTACACCTTC

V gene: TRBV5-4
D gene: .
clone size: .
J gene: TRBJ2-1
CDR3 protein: CASSLGTSSNEQFF
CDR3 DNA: TGTGCCAGCAGCCTCGGGACTTCCAGCAATGAGCAGTTCTTC

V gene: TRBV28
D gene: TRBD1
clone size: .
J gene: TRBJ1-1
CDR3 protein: CASSSAGQGGTEAFF
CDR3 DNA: TGTGCCAGCAGCTCCGCTGGGCAGGGGGGCACTGAAGCTTTCTTT

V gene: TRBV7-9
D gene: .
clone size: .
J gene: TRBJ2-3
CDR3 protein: CASSLIDLGGLTDTQYF
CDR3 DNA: TGTGCCAGCAGCTTAATTGATTTGGGGGGGCTCACAGATACGCAGTATTTT

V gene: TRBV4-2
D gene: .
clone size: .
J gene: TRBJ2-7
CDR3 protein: CASSLGLTRDEQYF
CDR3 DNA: TGTGCCAGCAGCCTCGGACTCACAAGGGACGAGCAGTACTTC

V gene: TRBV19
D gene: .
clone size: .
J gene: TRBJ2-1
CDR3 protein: CASSISVSSEQFF
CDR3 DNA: TGTGCCAGTAGTATATCTGTAAGCAGTGAGCAGTTCTTC

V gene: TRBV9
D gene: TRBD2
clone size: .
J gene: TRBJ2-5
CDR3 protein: CASSPGTSGPQETQYF
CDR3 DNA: TGTGCCAGCAGCCCCGGGACTAGCGGGCCACAAGAGACCCAGTACTTC

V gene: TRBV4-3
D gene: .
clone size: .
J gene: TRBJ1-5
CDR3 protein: CASSQASQVQPQHF
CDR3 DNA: TGCGCCAGCAGCCAAGCTTCACAGGTTCAGCCCCAGCATTTT

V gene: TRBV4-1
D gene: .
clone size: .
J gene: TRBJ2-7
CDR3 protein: CASSQEVDAYEQYF
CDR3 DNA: TGCGCCAGCAGCCAAGAGGTAGACGCCTACGAGCAGTACTTC

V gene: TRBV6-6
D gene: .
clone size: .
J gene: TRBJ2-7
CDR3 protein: CASSYGVEQYF
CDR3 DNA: TGTGCCAGCAGTTACGGAGTCGAGCAGTACTTC

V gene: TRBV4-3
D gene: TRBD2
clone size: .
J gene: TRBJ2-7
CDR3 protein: CASSQDSVAGGVPYEQYF
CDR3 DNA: TGCGCCAGCAGCCAAGATTCGGTAGCGGGAGGAGTCCCCTACGAGCAGTACTTC

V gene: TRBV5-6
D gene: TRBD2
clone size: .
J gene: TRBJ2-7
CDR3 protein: CASSFGEGSPYEQYF
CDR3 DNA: TGTGCCAGCAGCTTCGGGGAGGGGAGCCCCTACGAGCAGTACTTC

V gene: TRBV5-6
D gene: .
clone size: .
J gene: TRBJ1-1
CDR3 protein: CASSFGGVNTEAFF
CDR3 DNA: TGTGCCAGCAGCTTTGGAGGAGTGAACACTGAAGCTTTCTTT

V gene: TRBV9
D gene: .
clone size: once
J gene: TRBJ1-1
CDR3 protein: CASSATNTEAFF
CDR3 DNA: TGTGCCAGCAGCGCAACGAACACTGAAGCTTTCTTT

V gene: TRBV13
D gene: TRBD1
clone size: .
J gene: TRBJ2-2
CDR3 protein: CASSLDRGGTGELFF
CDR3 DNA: TGTGCCAGCAGCTTGGACAGGGGTGGTACCGGGGAGCTGTTTTTT

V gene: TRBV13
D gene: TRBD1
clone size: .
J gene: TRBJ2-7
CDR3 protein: CASSARDSSYEQYF
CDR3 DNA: TGTGCCAGCAGCGCCCGGGACAGCTCCTACGAGCAGTACTTC

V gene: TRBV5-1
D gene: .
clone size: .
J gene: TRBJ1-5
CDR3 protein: CASSLAGNQPQHF
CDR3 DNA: TGCGCCAGCAGCTTGGCCGGTAATCAGCCCCAGCATTTT

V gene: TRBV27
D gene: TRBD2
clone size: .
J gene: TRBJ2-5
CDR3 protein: CASSPRTSGSRRTQYF
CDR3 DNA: TGTGCCAGCAGTCCAAGGACTAGCGGGAGCCGGAGGACCCAGTACTTC

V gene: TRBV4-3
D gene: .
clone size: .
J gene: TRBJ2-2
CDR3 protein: CASSQGPAGRNTGELFF
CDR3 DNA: TGCGCCAGCAGCCAGGGGCCCGCGGGACGAAACACCGGGGAGCTGTTTTTT

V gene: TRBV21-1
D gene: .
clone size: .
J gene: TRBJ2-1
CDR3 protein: CASSNLPRDYNEQFF
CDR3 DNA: TGTGCCAGCAGCAACCTTCCCCGGGACTACAATGAGCAGTTCTTC

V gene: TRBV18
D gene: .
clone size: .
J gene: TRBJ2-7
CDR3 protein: CASSPPGLETYEQYF
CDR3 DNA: TGTGCCAGCTCACCTCCGGGACTCGAAACCTACGAGCAGTACTTC

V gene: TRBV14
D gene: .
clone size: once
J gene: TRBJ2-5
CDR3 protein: CASSQVGETQYF
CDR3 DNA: TGTGCCAGCAGCCAAGTCGGGGAGACCCAGTACTTC

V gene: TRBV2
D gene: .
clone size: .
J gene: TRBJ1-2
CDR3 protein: CASSPGFSHYGYTF
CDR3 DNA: TGTGCCAGCAGTCCAGGATTTTCTCACTATGGCTACACCTTC

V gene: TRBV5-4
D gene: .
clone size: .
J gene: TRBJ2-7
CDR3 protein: CASSFLTEQYF
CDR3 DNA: TGTGCCAGCAGCTTTTTAACCGAGCAGTACTTC

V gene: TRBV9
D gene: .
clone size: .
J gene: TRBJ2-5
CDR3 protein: CASSESGRQETQYF
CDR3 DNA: TGTGCCAGCAGCGAGAGTGGGAGACAAGAGACCCAGTACTTC

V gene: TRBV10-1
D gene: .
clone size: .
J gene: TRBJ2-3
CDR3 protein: CASSLVGVSTDTQYF
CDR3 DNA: TGCGCCAGCAGTCTAGTAGGAGTAAGCACAGATACGCAGTATTTT

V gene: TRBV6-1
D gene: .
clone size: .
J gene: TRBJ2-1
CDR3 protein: CASRESNEQFF
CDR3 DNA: TGTGCCAGCAGAGAGTCAAATGAGCAGTTCTTC

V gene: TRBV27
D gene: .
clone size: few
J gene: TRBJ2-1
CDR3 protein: CASSLSTSGFNEQFF
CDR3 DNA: TGTGCCAGCAGTTTATCGACCAGCGGGTTCAATGAGCAGTTCTTC

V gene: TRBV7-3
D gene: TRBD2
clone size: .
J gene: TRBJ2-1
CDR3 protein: CASSLLAGYNEQFF
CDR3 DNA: TGTGCCAGCAGCTTACTAGCGGGCTACAATGAGCAGTTCTTC

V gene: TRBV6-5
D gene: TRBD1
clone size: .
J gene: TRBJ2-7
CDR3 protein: CATGGPQGYEQYF
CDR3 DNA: TGTGCCACAGGGGGCCCTCAGGGATACGAGCAGTACTTC